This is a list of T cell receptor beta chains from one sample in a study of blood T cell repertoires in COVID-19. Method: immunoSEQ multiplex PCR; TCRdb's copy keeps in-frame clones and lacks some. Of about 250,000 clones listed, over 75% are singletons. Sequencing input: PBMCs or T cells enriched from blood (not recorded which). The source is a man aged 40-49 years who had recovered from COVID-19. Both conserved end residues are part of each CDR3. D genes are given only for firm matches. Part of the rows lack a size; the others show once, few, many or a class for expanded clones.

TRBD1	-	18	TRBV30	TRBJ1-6	CAWPYSGTGVGANSPLHF	TGTGCCTGGCCATATTCCGGGACAGGGGTTGGGGCTAATTCACCCCTCCACTTT
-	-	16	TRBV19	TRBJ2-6	CASSIPGTSGANVLTF	TGTGCCAGTAGTATACCCGGGACTTCTGGGGCCAACGTCCTGACTTTC
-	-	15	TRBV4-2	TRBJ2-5	CASSPRFLAGETQYF	TGTGCCAGCAGCCCCCGTTTTCTGGCGGGAGAGACCCAGTACTTC
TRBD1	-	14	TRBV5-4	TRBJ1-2	CASSFGQGTYGYTF	TGTGCCAGCAGCTTCGGACAGGGGACTTATGGCTACACCTTC
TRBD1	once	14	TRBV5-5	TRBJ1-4	CASGTGLGNEKLFF	TGTGCCAGTGGGACAGGGCTAGGTAATGAAAAACTGTTTTTT
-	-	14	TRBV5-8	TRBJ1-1	CASSYQGWGTEAFF	TGTGCCAGCAGCTACCAGGGTTGGGGCACTGAAGCTTTCTTT
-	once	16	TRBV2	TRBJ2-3	CASSEGWGRSTDTQYF	TGTGCCAGCAGTGAAGGTTGGGGGCGAAGCACAGATACGCAGTATTTT
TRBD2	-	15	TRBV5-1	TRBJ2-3	CASSPGLGNTDTQYF	TGCGCCAGCAGCCCGGGACTAGGGAACACAGATACGCAGTATTTT
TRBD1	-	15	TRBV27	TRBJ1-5	CASSLIGQGHQPQHF	TGTGCCAGCAGCCTAATAGGACAGGGGCATCAGCCCCAGCATTTT
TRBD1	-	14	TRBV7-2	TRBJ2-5	CASSSKQGLETQYF	TGTGCCAGCAGCTCGAAACAGGGGTTGGAGACCCAGTACTTC
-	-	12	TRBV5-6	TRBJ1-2	CASSLQNYGYTF	TGTGCCAGCAGCTTGCAGAACTATGGCTACACCTTC
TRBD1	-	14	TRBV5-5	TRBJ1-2	CASSRTGDVYGYTF	TGTGCCAGCAGCAGGACAGGGGATGTCTATGGCTACACCTTC
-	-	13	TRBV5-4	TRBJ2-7	CASSLIYSYEQYF	TGTGCCAGCAGCTTGATTTACTCCTACGAGCAGTACTTC
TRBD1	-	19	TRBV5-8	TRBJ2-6	CASSPYLGTGISGANVLTF	TGTGCCAGCAGCCCTTACCTCGGGACAGGGATCTCTGGGGCCAACGTCCTGACTTTC
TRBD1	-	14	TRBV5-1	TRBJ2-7	CASSFRDRVYEQYF	TGCGCCAGCAGCTTCCGGGACAGGGTATACGAGCAGTACTTC
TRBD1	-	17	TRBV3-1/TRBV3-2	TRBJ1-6	CASSQRTGAGNNSPLHF	TGTGCCAGCAGCCAACGGACAGGGGCAGGGAATAATTCACCCCTCCACTTT
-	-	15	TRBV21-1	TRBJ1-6	CASRIPRGADSPLHF	TGTGCCAGCAGGATCCCCCGGGGGGCCGATTCACCCCTCCACTTT
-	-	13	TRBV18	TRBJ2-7	CASSRGTESEQYF	TGTGCCAGCTCACGGGGGACTGAGTCCGAGCAGTACTTC
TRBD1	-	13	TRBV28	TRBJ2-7	CAGGRQGNYEQYF	TGTGCCGGTGGAAGACAGGGGAACTACGAGCAGTACTTC
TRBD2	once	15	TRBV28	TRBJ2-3	CASSLLAGGLDTQYF	TGTGCCAGCAGCCTCTTAGCGGGAGGATTGGATACGCAGTATTTT
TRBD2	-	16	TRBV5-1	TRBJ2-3	CASSSSGTSGTDTQYF	TGCGCCAGCAGCTCCTCCGGGACTAGCGGCACAGATACGCAGTATTTT
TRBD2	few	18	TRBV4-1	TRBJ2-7	CASSPNLFGLAGGNEQYF	TGCGCCAGCAGCCCCAACCTTTTCGGACTAGCGGGGGGAAACGAGCAGTACTTC
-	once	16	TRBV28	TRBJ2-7	CASSLLRTVPNYEQYF	TGTGCCAGCAGTTTACTCCGGACAGTCCCCAACTACGAGCAGTACTTC
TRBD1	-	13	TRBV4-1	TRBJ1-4	CASRFQGEEKLFF	TGCGCCAGCAGATTCCAGGGGGAGGAAAAACTGTTTTTT
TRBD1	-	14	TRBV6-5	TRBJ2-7	CASSWAGGEYEQYF	TGTGCCAGCAGTTGGGCAGGGGGTGAATACGAGCAGTACTTC
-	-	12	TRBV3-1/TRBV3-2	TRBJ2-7	CASSQGAVEQYF	TGTGCCAGCAGCCAGGGGGCAGTTGAGCAGTACTTC
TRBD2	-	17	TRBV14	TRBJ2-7	CASSQETTSGPTYEQYF	TGTGCCAGCAGCCAAGAGACGACTAGCGGTCCGACCTACGAGCAGTACTTC
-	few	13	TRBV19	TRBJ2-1	CASSSGVYNEQFF	TGTGCCAGTAGTAGCGGTGTTTACAATGAGCAGTTCTTC
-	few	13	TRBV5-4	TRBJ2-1	CASRADSHNEQFF	TGTGCCAGCAGGGCGGACAGCCACAATGAGCAGTTCTTC
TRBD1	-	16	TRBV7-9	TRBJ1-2	CASSLDQDRGIYGYTF	TGTGCCAGCAGCTTAGACCAAGACAGGGGGATCTATGGCTACACCTTC
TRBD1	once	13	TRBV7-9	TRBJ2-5	CASSRTGEETQYF	TGTGCCAGCAGCCGGACAGGGGAAGAGACCCAGTACTTC
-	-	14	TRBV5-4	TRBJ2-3	CASSLSGPWDTQYF	TGTGCCAGCAGCTTATCAGGTCCCTGGGATACGCAGTATTTT
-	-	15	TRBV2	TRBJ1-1	CASSVRRGMDTEAFF	TGTGCCAGCAGTGTTCGCAGGGGAATGGACACTGAAGCTTTCTTT
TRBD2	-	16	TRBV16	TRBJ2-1	CASSQSGGRDYNEQFF	TGTGCCAGCAGCCAATCGGGCGGGAGGGACTACAATGAGCAGTTCTTC
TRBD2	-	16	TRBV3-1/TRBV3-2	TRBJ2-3	CASSPRVAGGPDTQYF	TGTGCCAGCAGCCCGAGGGTAGCGGGGGGGCCAGATACGCAGTATTTT
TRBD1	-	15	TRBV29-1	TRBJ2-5	CSVEWDRRAGETQYF	TGCAGCGTTGAATGGGACAGGAGGGCCGGGGAGACCCAGTACTTC
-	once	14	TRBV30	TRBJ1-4	CAWSVAQRSEKLFF	TGTGCCTGGAGTGTGGCACAGAGAAGCGAAAAACTGTTTTTT
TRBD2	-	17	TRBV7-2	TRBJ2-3	CASSPQPSGSVTDTQYF	TGTGCCAGCAGCCCCCAACCCAGCGGGAGCGTGACAGATACGCAGTATTTT
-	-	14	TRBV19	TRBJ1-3	CASSYQGPGNTIYF	TGTGCCAGTAGTTATCAGGGCCCTGGAAACACCATATATTTT
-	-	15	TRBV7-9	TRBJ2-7	CASSLVPGDGNEQYF	TGTGCCAGCAGCTTAGTCCCAGGGGATGGGAACGAGCAGTACTTC
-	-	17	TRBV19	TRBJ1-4	CASSQGTPRTINEKLFF	TGTGCCAGTAGTCAGGGAACGCCGAGGACGATAAATGAAAAACTGTTTTTT
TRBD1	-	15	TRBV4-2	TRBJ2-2	CASSRDRGTTGELFF	TGTGCCAGCAGTCGGGACAGGGGGACCACCGGGGAGCTGTTTTTT
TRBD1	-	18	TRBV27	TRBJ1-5	CASSGYYGTGRDPQPQHF	TGTGCCAGCAGCGGGTATTATGGGACAGGGAGGGACCCTCAGCCCCAGCATTTT
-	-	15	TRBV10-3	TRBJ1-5	CAISEPGGFGQPQHF	TGTGCCATCAGTGAGCCGGGGGGGTTCGGTCAGCCCCAGCATTTT
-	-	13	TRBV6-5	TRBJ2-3	CASGDGHTDTQYF	TGTGCCAGCGGAGATGGACACACAGATACGCAGTATTTT
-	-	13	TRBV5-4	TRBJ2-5	CASSLSHQETQYF	TGTGCCAGCAGCTTAAGCCACCAAGAGACCCAGTACTTC
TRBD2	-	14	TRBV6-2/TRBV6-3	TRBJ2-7	CASRPSGGAREQYF	TGTGCCAGCAGGCCTAGCGGGGGGGCGCGTGAGCAGTACTTC
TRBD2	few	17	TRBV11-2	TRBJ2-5	CASSLGSSGRVQETQYF	TGTGCCAGCAGCTTAGGAAGTAGCGGGAGGGTACAAGAGACCCAGTACTTC
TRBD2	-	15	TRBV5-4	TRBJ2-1	CASSAGLADVNEQFF	TGTGCCAGCAGCGCGGGACTAGCGGACGTCAATGAGCAGTTCTTC
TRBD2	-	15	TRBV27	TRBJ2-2	CASSLSGRNTGELFF	TGTGCCAGCAGCCTCAGCGGGAGGAACACCGGGGAGCTGTTTTTT
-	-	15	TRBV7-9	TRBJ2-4	CASSPLEGQEGIQYF	TGTGCCAGCAGCCCACTCGAGGGGCAGGAGGGCATTCAGTACTTC
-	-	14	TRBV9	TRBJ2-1	CASSNSGFNNEQFF	TGTGCCAGCAGCAATAGCGGATTCAACAATGAGCAGTTCTTC
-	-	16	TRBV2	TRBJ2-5	CASLLYRGGGRETQYF	TGTGCCAGCCTCCTTTATAGGGGGGGCGGAAGAGAGACCCAGTACTTC
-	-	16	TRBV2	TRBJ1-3	CASSAATGNAGNTIYF	TGTGCCAGCAGTGCAGCGACAGGAAACGCCGGAAACACCATATATTTT